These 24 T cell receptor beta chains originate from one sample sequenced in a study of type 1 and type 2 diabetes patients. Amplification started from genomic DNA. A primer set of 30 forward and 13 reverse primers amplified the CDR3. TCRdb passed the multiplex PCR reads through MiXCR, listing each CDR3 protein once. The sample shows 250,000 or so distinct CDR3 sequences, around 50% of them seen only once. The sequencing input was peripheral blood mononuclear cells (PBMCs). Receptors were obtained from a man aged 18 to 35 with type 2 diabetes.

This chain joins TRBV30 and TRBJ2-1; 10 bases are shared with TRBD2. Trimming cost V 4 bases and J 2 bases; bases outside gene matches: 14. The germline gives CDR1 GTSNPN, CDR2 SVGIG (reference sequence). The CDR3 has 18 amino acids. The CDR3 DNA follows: TGTGCCTGGATTGGACTAGCGGAGGCCGCGGACACCTACAATGAGCAGTTCTTC. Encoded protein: CAWIGLAEAADTYNEQFF.

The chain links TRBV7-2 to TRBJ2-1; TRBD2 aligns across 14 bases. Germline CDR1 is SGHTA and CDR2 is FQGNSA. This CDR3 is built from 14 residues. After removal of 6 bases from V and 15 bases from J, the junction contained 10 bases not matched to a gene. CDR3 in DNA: TGTGCCAGCAGTCCGGGACTAGCGGGAGTGTCGGGGTTCTTC. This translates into CASSPGLAGVSGFF.

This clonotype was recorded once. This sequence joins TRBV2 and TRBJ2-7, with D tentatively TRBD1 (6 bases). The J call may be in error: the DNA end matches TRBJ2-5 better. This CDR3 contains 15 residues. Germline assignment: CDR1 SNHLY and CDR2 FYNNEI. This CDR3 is CASSLSGRGTETQYF. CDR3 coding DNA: TGTGCCAGCAGCTTAAGTGGCAGGGGTACGGAGACCCAGTACTTC.

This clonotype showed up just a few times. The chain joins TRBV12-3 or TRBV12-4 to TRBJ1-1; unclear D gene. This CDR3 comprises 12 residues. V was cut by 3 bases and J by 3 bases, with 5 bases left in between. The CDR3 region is CASSFQHTEAFF. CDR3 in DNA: TGTGCCAGCAGTTTCCAGCACACTGAAGCTTTCTTT.

CDR3 protein: CASRQGKGYTF. The CDR3 DNA reads TGTGCCAGCAGGCAGGGTAAGGGCTACACCTTC. The chain has TRBV12-3 or TRBV12-4 and TRBJ1-2; the D gene is possibly TRBD1 (5 bases). V shed 6 bases and J shed 8 bases, with 10 bases lying between them. This CDR3 region has 11 residues.

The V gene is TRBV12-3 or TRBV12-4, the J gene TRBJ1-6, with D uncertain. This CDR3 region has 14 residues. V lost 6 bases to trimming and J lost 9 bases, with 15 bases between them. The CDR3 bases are TGTGCCAGCAGGCCAACAAGACCCGGTTCACCCCTCCACTTT. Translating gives CASRPTRPGSPLHF.

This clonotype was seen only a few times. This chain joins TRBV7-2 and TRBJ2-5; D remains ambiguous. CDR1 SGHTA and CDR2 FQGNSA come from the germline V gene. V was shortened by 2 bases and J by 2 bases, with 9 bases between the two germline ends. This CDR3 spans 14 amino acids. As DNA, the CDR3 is TGTGCCAGCAGCTTATATCCGGAGCAAGAGACCCAGTACTTC. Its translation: CASSLYPEQETQYF.

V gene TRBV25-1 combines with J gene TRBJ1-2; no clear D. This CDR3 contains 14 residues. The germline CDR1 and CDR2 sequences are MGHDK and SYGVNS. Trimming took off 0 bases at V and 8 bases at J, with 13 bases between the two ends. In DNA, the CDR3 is TGTGCCAGCAGTGAATATGGGGTTAGGAACGGCTACACCTTC. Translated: CASSEYGVRNGYTF.

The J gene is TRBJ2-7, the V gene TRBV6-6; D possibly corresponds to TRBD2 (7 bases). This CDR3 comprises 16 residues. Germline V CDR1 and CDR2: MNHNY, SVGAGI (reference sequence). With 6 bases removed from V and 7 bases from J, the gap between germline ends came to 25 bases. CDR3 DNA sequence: TGTGCCAGCAGACTCAAGGACGGCGGAGGGGGGGGTGAGCAGTACTTC. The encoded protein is CASRLKDGGGGGEQYF.

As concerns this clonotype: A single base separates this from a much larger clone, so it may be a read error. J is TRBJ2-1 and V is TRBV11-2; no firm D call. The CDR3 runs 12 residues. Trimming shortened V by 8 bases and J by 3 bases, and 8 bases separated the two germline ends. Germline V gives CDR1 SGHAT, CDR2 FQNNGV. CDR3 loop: CASGYYYNEQFF. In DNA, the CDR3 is TGTGCCAGCGGATACTACTACAATGAGCAGTTCTTC.

CDR3: CASSPYLGSGELFF. CDR3 bases: TGTGCCAGCAGCCCCTACCTGGGCAGCGGGGAGCTGTTTTTT. The gene calls are TRBV7-3 and TRBJ2-2; D gene ambiguous. Germline V gene sequence: CDR1 SGHTA, CDR2 FQGTGA. V was pared by 5 bases and J by 7 bases, with 14 bases between. The CDR3 sequence is 14 residues long.

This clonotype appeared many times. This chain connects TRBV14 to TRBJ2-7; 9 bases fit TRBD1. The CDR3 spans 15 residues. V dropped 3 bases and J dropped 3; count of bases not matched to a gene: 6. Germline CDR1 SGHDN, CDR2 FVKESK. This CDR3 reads CASSHQQGANYEQYF. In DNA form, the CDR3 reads TGTGCCAGCAGCCACCAACAGGGGGCTAACTACGAGCAGTACTTC.

The CDR3 nucleotides read TGTGCCAGCAGCTTTTGGCCTAATGGGTACAATGAGCAGTTCTTC. It yields the protein CASSFWPNGYNEQFF. The rearrangement joins TRBV7-2 to TRBJ2-5; no firm D call. The DNA end is more similar to TRBJ2-1, so the J call may be wrong. CDR1 and CDR2 from the germline V gene are SGHTA and FQGNSA. The CDR3 has 15 residues.

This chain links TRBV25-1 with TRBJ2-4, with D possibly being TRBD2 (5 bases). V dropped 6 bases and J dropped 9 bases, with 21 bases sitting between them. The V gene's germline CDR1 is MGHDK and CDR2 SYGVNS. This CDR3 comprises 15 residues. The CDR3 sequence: CASSDPGIPSGIQYF. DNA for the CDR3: TGTGCCAGCAGCGACCCCGGGATCCCCTCGGGCATTCAGTACTTC.

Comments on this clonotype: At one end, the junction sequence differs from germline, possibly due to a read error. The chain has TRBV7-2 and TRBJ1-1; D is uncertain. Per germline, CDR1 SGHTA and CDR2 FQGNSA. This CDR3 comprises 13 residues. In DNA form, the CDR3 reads TGTGCCAGCAGCCCCCGAATGAACACTGAAGCTTCCTTT. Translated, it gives CASSPRMNTEASF. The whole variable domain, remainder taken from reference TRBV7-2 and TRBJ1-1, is GAGVSQSPSNKVTEKGKDVELRCDPISGHTALYWYRQSLGQGLEFLIYFQGNSAPDKSGLPSDRFSAERTGGSVSTLTIQRTQQEDSAVYLCASSPRMNTEASFGQGTRLTVV.

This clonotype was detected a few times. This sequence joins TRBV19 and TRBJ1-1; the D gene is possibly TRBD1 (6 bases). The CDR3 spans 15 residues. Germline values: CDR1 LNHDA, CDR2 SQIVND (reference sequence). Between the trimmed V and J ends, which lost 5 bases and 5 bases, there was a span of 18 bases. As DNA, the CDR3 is TGTGCCAGTAGTCGAAAGGGGGAAATCCTGACTGAAGCTTTCTTT. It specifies CASSRKGEILTEAFF.

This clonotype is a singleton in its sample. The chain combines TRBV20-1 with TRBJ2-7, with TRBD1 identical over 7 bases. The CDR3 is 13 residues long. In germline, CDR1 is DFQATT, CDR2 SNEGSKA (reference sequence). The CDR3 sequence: CNAGSRTGYEQYF. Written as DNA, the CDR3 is TGCAATGCCGGTTCTCGGACAGGCTACGAGCAGTACTTC.

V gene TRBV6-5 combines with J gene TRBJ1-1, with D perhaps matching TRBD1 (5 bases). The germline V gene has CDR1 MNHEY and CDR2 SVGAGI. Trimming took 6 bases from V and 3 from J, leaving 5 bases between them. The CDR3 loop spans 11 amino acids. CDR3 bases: TGTGCCAGCAGGGGACACACTGAAGCTTTCTTT. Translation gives CASRGHTEAFF.

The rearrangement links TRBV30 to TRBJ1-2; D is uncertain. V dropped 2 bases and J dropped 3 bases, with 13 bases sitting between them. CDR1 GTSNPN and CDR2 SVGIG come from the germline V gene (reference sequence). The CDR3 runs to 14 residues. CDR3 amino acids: CAWSRGLGHYGYTF. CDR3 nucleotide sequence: TGTGCCTGGAGTCGAGGGCTCGGACACTATGGCTACACCTTC.

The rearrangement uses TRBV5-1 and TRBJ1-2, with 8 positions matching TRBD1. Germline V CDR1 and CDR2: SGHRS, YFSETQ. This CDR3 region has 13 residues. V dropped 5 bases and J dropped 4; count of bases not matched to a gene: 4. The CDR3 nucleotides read TGCGCCAGCAGGGACAGGGAGGGCTATGGCTACACCTTC. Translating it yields CASRDREGYGYTF.

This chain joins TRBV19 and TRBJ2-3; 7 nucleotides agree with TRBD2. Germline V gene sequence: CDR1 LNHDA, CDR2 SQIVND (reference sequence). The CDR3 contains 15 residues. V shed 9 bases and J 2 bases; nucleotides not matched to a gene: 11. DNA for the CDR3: TGTGCCAGCTCCAGCGGGGAGGGTTACACAGATACGCAGTATTTT. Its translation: CASSSGEGYTDTQYF.

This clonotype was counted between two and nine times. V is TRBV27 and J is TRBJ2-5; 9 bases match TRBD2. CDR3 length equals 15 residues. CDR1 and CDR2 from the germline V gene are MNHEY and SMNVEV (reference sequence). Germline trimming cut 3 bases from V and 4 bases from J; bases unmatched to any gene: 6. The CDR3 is CASSLFSGSPETQYF. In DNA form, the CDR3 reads TGTGCCAGCAGTTTGTTTAGCGGGAGTCCAGAGACCCAGTACTTC.

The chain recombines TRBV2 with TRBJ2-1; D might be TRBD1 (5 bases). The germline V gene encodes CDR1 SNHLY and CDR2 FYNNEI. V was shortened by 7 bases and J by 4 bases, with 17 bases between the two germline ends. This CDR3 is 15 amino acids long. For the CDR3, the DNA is TGTGCCAGCACCCCCAACGGTGGGGCGTACAATGAGCAGTTCTTC. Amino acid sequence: CASTPNGGAYNEQFF.

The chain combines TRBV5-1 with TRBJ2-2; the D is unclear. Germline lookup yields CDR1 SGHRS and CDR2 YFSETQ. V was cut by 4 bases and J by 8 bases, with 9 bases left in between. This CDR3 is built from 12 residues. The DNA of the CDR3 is TGCGCCAGCAGCCCTGGGGTTGGGGAGCTGTTTTTT. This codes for CASSPGVGELFF.